This T cell receptor beta chain was captured in a study of blood T cell repertoires in COVID-19. As for the study in general: T cells, B-cell-depleted T cells, or PBMCs provided the cDNA or gDNA that served as material.

Sequencing used immunoSEQ multiplex PCR; TCRdb keeps in-frame clones, though not all of them. The top ten clones hold 13% of a sample with 150,000 to 200,000 clones, 80% to 85% of them seen once. CDR3 length: 16 residues. Trimming removed 3 bases from V and 5 bases from J; junction bases left unmatched: 7. From germline, CDR1 is SGDLS and CDR2 YYNGEE. The TCR was taken from a woman aged 60-70 years who had recovered from COVID-19. Sequencing input: PBMCs or T cells enriched from blood (not recorded which). V usage is TRBV9 and J usage is TRBJ2-3; 12 bases are shared with TRBD2. CDR3: CASSALAGGPLDTQYF. The CDR3 DNA sequence: TGTGCCAGCAGCGCGCTAGCGGGAGGGCCCTTAGATACGCAGTATTTT.